A single sample gave rise to the 17 T cell receptor beta chains below, sequenced in a study of tumor-infiltrating lymphocytes in primary liver carcinoma. Both RNA and DNA were isolated together from roughly 20-30 mg of bulk tissue that had not been sorted. The researchers produced TCR beta cDNA from approximately 540 ng total RNA with a constant-region primer. Three rounds of nested multiplex PCR with slightly modified ARM-PCR produced TCR beta libraries. In the first two PCR rounds, TRBV1-TRBV30 forward primers were paired with a C-beta reverse primer, and each round lasted about 10 cycles. TCRdb re-analysed the multiplex PCR reads in MiXCR, keeping a single row per CDR3 protein. Among tens of thousands of distinct CDR3 sequences listed, about 65% were seen once. The material sequenced was liver tumor tissue from sampling region 4. Subset specified: tumor region T4, right-lateral pole. The receptors derive from a middle-aged man with primary liver carcinoma and hepatitis B virus infection.

For this clonotype: This is likely a read error, given that the CDR3 carries no conserved phenylalanine or tryptophan at its end. The gene calls are TRBV25-1 and TRBJ1-4; D is unclear. Germline V gene data show CDR1 as MGHDK and CDR2 as SYGVNS. There are 19 residues in the CDR3. DNA of the CDR3: TGTGCCAGAAGTGAGGAGGTGGCGGCGGTACTTGCAACTAATGAAAAACTGTTTCTT. It codes for CARSEEVAAVLATNEKLFL.

For this clonotype: An end of the junction does not agree with germline; a read error may underlie this. The gene calls are TRBV11-1 and TRBJ2-7, with a possible D match to TRBD2 (5 bases). Germline CDR1 and CDR2: SGHAT and FQDESV (reference sequence). This CDR3 comprises 13 residues. The CDR3 region has the DNA TGTGCCAGCACGGGGATGCGATCCTACGAGCTGTACTTC. Amino acid sequence: CASTGMRSYELYF.

Of note for this clonotype: A single base separates this from a much larger clone, so it may be a read error. The chain couples TRBV28 to TRBJ1-5; unclear D gene. Trimming removed 4 bases from V and 7 bases from J, with 5 bases in between. Germline CDR1 reads MDHEN; CDR2 reads SYDVKM. The CDR3 loop spans 11 amino acids. The CDR3 sequence is CASSYRQPQHF. The CDR3 nucleotides are TGTGCCAGCAGTTATAGACAGCCCCAGCATTTT.

This clonotype was counted once. No conserved phenylalanine or tryptophan ends this CDR3, so it is likely a read error. The chain is built from TRBV12-3 or TRBV12-4 and TRBJ2-4; a weak D match, TRBD1 (5 bases). CDR3 length: 18 residues. CDR3 nucleotide sequence: TGTGCTAGCAGTTTATGGGGTGGGGCGTACATAGCCAAAAACATTCAGTACTTA. Protein: CASSLWGGAYIAKNIQYL.

To note about this clonotype: A much larger clone differs from this one at a single base, so this may be a read error. Since no conserved phenylalanine or tryptophan closes the CDR3, a read error is the likely cause. The chain joins TRBV11-2 to TRBJ2-1, with a possible D match to TRBD2 (6 bases). CDR3 size: 15 residues. The V gene lost 5 bases and the J gene lost 1 base, with 12 bases spanning the gap. Germline V gene data show CDR1 as SGHAT and CDR2 as FQNNGV. The CDR3 DNA reads TGTGCCAGCAGCCCCGGGACTTCTTCCTACAATGAGCAGTTCTCC. Translated, it gives CASSPGTSSYNEQFS.

This clonotype was recorded many times. The genes are TRBV28 and TRBJ1-5; possible D gene TRBD1, 6 bases. Trimming took 3 bases from V and 0 from J, leaving 15 bases between them. Germline V gives CDR1 MDHEN, CDR2 SYDVKM. The CDR3 length is 17 residues. For the CDR3, the DNA is TGTGCCAGCAGTTTCATCGGCAGGGGCCATAGCAATCAGCCCCAGCATTTT. Residues: CASSFIGRGHSNQPQHF.

Notes on this clonotype: Given the absence of the conserved phenylalanine or tryptophan at the CDR3 end, a read error is likely. The V gene is TRBV10-3, the J gene TRBJ2-3; TRBD1 matches at 11 bases. This CDR3 comprises 16 residues. V gave up 4 bases and J gave up 2 bases; unmatched junction bases: 5. Germline lookup yields CDR1 ENHRY and CDR2 SYGVKD. CDR3 bases: TGTGCCATCAGTGGGACAGGGGGCGATAACACAGATACGCAGTATTTG. Amino acids: CAISGTGGDNTDTQYL.

As regards this clonotype: Here the CDR3 omits its conserved ending phenylalanine or tryptophan, so a read error is the likely source. The J gene is TRBJ1-6, the V gene TRBV14, with a weak D call TRBD1 (6 bases). The V gene's germline CDR1 is SGHDN and CDR2 FVKESK. The CDR3 length is 14 residues. The CDR3 sequence: CASSHSGENSLLHY. DNA for the CDR3: TGTGCCAGCAGCCACTCAGGGGAAAATTCACTCCTCCACTAT.

On this clonotype itself: The junction shows a germline mismatch at one end, possibly a read error. The CDR3 here is CANSGKREGLDGQFF. The CDR3 region has the DNA TGTGCCAACAGCGGCAAGCGGGAGGGCCTCGATGGGCAGTTCTTC. V is TRBV5-4 and J is TRBJ2-1, with TRBD2 matching over 10 bases. This CDR3 spans 15 amino acids. CDR1 is SGHNT and CDR2 is YYREEE in the germline V gene (reference sequence).

With respect to this clonotype: At one boundary the junction diverges from the germline segment, which might be a read error. J is TRBJ2-1 and V is TRBV6-2 or TRBV6-3; 11 bases are a match to TRBD2. Germline CDR1 and CDR2: MNHEY and SVGEGT. The CDR3 totals 16 residues. In DNA, the CDR3 is TGTGCCAGCTGTTACACACTAGCGGGAGTCTACAATGAGCAGTTCTTC. This sequence encodes CASCYTLAGVYNEQFF.

The chain recombines TRBV5-4 with TRBJ2-3; possibly TRBD2 for D (5 bases). Trimming pared 4 bases from V and 1 base from J, leaving 13 bases between. This CDR3 has 15 amino acids. CDR1 SGHNT and CDR2 YYREEE come from the germline V gene (reference sequence). The CDR3 protein is CASSAGRARTDTQYF. CDR3 DNA: TGTGCCAGCAGCGCTGGGCGGGCCCGCACAGATACGCAGTATTTT.

Concerning this clonotype: Germline is not matched at one junction end, which may reflect a read error. CDR3 sequence (DNA): TGTGCCAGCAGTGAACGGGGGACGACTAGCCCTGGGACCAACGTCCTGACTTTC. It codes for CASSERGTTSPGTNVLTF. The J gene is TRBJ2-6, the V gene TRBV6-1, with 7 bases lining up with TRBD2. Looked up from germline, CDR1 is MNHNS and CDR2 is SASEGT. The CDR3 spans 18 residues.

In its sample, this clonotype was seen once. V and J are TRBV11-2 and TRBJ1-6; D remains unclear. Between the trimmed V and J ends, which lost 3 bases and 5 bases, there was a span of 5 bases. The CDR3 is made up of 13 amino acids. Germline lookup yields CDR1 SGHAT and CDR2 FQNNGV. The CDR3 DNA is TGTGCCAGCAGCTTGATCCATAATTCACCCCTCCACTTT. As protein: CASSLIHNSPLHF. The full variable domain, its missing parts supplied by reference TRBV11-2 and TRBJ1-6, is EAGVAQSPRYKIIEKRQSVAFWCNPISGHATLYWYQQILGQGPKLLIQFQNNGVVDDSQLPKDRFSAERLKGVDSTLKIQPAKLEDSAVYLCASSLIHNSPLHFGNGTRLTVT.

As for this clonotype: The junction and the germline gene differ at one end; a read error may be behind it. The V gene is TRBV11-1, the J gene TRBJ2-3; tentatively, D is TRBD1 or TRBD2 (5 bases each). The CDR3 is 19 amino acids. CDR1 and CDR2 from the germline V gene are SGHAT and FQDESV (reference sequence). CDR3 DNA sequence: TGTGCCGGCAGCTCTGGGGGAAGCTCTGTTGGAGCCCACACAGATACGCGGTATTTT. It translates to CAGSSGGSSVGAHTDTRYF.

This clonotype was counted at least ten times. A much larger clone lies one base from this, so it may be a read error. The chain recombines TRBV4-2 with TRBJ2-7; D uncertain. The CDR3 consists of 12 residues. The germline V gene encodes CDR1 LGHNA and CDR2 YNFKEQ. The V end lost 0 bases, the J end lost 9 bases, and 9 bases lay between the germline ends. CDR3 bases: TGTGCCAGCAGCCAAGAGGCCCACGGGCAGTACTTC. Residues: CASSQEAHGQYF.

The chain has TRBV6-5 and TRBJ2-7; TRBD2 aligns across 7 bases. The CDR3 has 15 amino acids. Germline CDR1 MNHEY, CDR2 SVGAGI. With 5 bases clipped from V and 3 bases from J, the junction kept 10 bases outside the gene matches. This CDR3 reads CASSVTSEDFYEQYF. The DNA of the CDR3 is TGTGCCAGCAGTGTAACTAGCGAAGATTTCTACGAGCAGTACTTC.

To note about this clonotype: Being one base from a much bigger clone, this may be a read error. J is TRBJ1-5 and V is TRBV21-1. TRBV21-1 is a listed pseudogene. This CDR3 is built from 15 residues. The CDR3 DNA reads as TGTGCCAGCAGCATACGTGGGTATAGCAATCAGCCCCAGCATTTT. Residues: CASSIRGYSNQPQHF.